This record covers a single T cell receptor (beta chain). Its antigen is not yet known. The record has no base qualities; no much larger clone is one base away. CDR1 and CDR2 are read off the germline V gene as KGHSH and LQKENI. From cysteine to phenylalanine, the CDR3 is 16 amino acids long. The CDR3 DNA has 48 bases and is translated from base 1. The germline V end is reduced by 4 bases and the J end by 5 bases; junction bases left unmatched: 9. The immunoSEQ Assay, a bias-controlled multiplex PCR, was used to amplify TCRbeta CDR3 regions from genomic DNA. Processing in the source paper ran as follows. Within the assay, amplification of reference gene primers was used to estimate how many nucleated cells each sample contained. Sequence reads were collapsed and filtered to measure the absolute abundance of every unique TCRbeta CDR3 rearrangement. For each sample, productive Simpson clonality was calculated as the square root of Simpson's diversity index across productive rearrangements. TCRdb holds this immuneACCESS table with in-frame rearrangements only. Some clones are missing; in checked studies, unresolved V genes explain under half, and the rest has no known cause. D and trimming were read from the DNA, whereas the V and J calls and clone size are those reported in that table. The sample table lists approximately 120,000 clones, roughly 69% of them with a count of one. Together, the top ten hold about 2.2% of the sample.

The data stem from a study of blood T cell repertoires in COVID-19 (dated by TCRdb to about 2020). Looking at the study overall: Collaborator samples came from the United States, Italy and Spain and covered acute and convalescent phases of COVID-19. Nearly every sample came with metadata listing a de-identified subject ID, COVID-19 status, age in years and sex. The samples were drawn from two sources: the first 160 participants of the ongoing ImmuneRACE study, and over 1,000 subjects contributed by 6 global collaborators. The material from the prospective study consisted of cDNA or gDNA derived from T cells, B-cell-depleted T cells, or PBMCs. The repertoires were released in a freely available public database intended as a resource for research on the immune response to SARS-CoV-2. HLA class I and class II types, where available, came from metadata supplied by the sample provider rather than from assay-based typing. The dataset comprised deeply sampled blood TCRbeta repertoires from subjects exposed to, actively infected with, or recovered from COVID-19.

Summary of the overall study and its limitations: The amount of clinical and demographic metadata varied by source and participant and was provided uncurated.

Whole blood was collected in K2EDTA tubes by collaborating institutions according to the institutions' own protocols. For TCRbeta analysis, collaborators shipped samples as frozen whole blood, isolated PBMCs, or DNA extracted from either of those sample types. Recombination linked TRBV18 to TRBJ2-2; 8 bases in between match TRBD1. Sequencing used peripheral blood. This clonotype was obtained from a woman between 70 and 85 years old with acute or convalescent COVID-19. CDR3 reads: CASSRGQGFLTGELFF. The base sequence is TGTGCCAGCTCACGCGGACAGGGTTTTTTGACCGGGGAGCTGTTTTTT. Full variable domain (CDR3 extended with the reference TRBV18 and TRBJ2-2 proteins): NAGVMQNPRHLVRRRGQEARLRCSPMKGHSHVYWYRQLPEEGLKFMVYLQKENIIDESGMPKERFSAEFPKEGPSILRIQQVVRGDSAAYFCASSRGQGFLTGELFFGEGSRLTVL.